What follows are 6 T cell receptor beta chains derived from one specimen sequenced in a study of siplizumab effects on memory and regulatory T cells. Clones were sequenced by immunoSEQ multiplex PCR, and TCRdb holds only the in-frame ones, with some missing. Seen here are more than 85,000 clones, 91% observed once, and the top ten hold roughly 2.5%. Sequencing input: CD4+ T cells sorted from blood. Every receptor here comes from a human donor in good health. Some clones in this sample may be carry-over from other donors' samples.

The chain recombines TRBV10-1 with TRBJ2-7; TRBD2 matches 10 bases. CDR1 is WNHNN, CDR2 SYGVQD, per germline (reference sequence). Losses at the gene ends were 0 bases for V and 5 bases for J; bases not matched to a gene: 7. This CDR3 comprises 16 residues. This chain's CDR3 is CASSESSLAGVNEQYF. CDR3 nucleotide sequence: TGCGCCAGCAGTGAGTCGTCGCTAGCGGGAGTTAACGAGCAGTACTTC.

CDR3 sequence: CASRASGATGELFF. CDR3 bases: TGTGCCAGCAGGGCCTCAGGGGCCACCGGGGAGCTGTTTTTT. This chain links TRBV6-1 with TRBJ2-2, with a weak D call TRBD1 (6 bases). CDR1 is MNHNS, CDR2 SASEGT, per germline. Trimming removed 6 bases at V and 4 bases at J, with 12 bases between. The CDR3 contains 14 residues.

The table lists this clone with a count of one. An end of the junction differs from the germline gene, which may be a read error. The chain joins TRBV28 to TRBJ2-5, with TRBD2 matching 8 bases. The germline V gene encodes CDR1 MDHEN and CDR2 SYDVKM. This CDR3 comprises 15 residues. CDR3 sequence reads: CASRTPSGPREAQYF. The CDR3 DNA reads TGTGCCAGCAGGACCCCTAGCGGGCCGAGAGAGGCCCAGTACTTC.

This clone was seen more than once but under ten times. The chain is built from TRBV7-8 and TRBJ2-2; TRBD2 matches 7 bases. This CDR3 comprises 17 residues. After removal of 5 bases from V and 5 bases from J, the junction contained 14 bases not matched to a gene. The germline CDR1 and CDR2 sequences are SGHVS and FQNEAQ. For the CDR3, the DNA is TGTGCCAGCAGCGCGGGACTACCAAGAACCATAACCGGGGAGCTGTTTTTT. This codes for CASSAGLPRTITGELFF.

J is TRBJ2-2 and V is TRBV4-2; tentatively, D is TRBD1 (6 bases). V lost 0 bases to trimming and J lost 0 bases, with 11 bases between them. Per germline, CDR1 LGHNA and CDR2 YNFKEQ. The CDR3 runs to 17 residues. The CDR3 loop reads CASSQESRDTNTGELFF. CDR3 DNA sequence: TGTGCCAGCAGCCAAGAATCCCGGGACACGAACACCGGGGAGCTGTTTTTT.

V usage is TRBV2 and J usage is TRBJ2-5; TRBD2 agrees at 12 bases. Trimming took 2 bases from V and 4 from J; bases not matched to a gene: 14. The CDR3 contains 19 residues. From germline, CDR1 is SNHLY and CDR2 FYNNEI. As DNA, the CDR3 is TGTGCCAGCAGTGAACCTAGCGGGAGGGTAGGTTTGTTTGGAGAGACCCAGTACTTC. This codes for CASSEPSGRVGLFGETQYF.